This is a list of T cell receptor beta chains from one sample in a study of T cell responses to AZD1222 COVID-19 vaccine. The table came from immunoSEQ multiplex PCR; TCRdb's copy has only in-frame clones and leaves some out. This sample has roughly 120,000 clones; 85% occur once, and the top ten carry about 4.4%. The sequencing here drew on peripheral blood, taken 28 days after the second AZD1222 dose. The receptors stem from an adult who received the AZD1222 COVID-19 vaccine. The CDR3 runs from the conserved cysteine through the conserved F or W. Clone size is shown for a subset of rows, as once, few, many or a class of expanded clone.

clone size	V gene	J gene	CDR3 protein
NA	TRBV20-1	TRBJ2-5	CSAGRGETQYF
NA	TRBV28	TRBJ2-1	CASSLWGFGTSAYNEQFF
NA	TRBV5-1	TRBJ1-2	CASSLGQQSNYGYTF
NA	TRBV5-4	TRBJ1-4	CASSLEGATNEKLFF
NA	TRBV3-1/TRBV3-2	TRBJ2-7	CASSQGLSYEQYF
NA	TRBV6-5	TRBJ2-5	CASRQETQYF
few	TRBV6-5	TRBJ1-5	CASSRRGDRGGPQHF
NA	TRBV5-4	TRBJ1-1	CASSVSGTGDTEAFF
medium-sized	TRBV6-1	TRBJ1-5	CASSEERYSNQPQHF
NA	TRBV15	TRBJ2-3	CATSNRGGGASDTQYF
NA	TRBV5-1	TRBJ2-1	CASSPEGYEQFF
few	TRBV10-3	TRBJ1-3	CAIRGGTGGPGNTIYF
NA	TRBV5-1	TRBJ1-6	CASSHIQQGSSSPLHF
NA	TRBV7-9	TRBJ1-1	CASSLRASVGGAFF
NA	TRBV5-4	TRBJ2-2	CASSFSTNTGELFF
NA	TRBV18	TRBJ2-3	CASSPSTDTQYF
NA	TRBV12-3/TRBV12-4	TRBJ2-7	CASGGGVEQYF
NA	TRBV27	TRBJ2-5	CASSPLVGAEETQYF
NA	TRBV4-1	TRBJ2-3	CASSQEGLGVGTQYF